The present entry profiles one TCR beta chain with its context. In terms of age and location, participants ranged from roughly 18 to 100 years and lived in about two dozen US areas. Self-reported history from a screening survey and questionnaire set each donor's cohort. These data are taken from a study of blood T cell repertoires in COVID-19. Germline CDR1 SGDLS, CDR2 YYNGEE. The CDR3 consists of 15 residues. V was pared by 3 bases and J by 8 bases, with 9 bases of the junction left unmatched. As originally analysed: The assay estimated nucleated cells by amplifying reference gene primers. Using immunoSEQ multiplex PCR, the repertoire was profiled, and TCRdb retains in-frame clones only, with some absent. Clone size and the V and J calls come from that table; the DNA yielded D and trimming. The data show under 200,000 clones, with around 85% seen just once and 5.6% held by the top ten.

The source is a woman aged 40 to 55 with acute COVID-19. The chain couples TRBV9 to TRBJ2-1; 9 bases map to TRBD2. The sample consisted of PBMCs or T cells enriched from blood (not recorded which). CDR3 in DNA: TGTGCCAGCAGCGCTACCGCGGGAGGGGGGTATGAGCAGTTCTTC. Encoded protein: CASSATAGGGYEQFF.